This is a list of T cell receptor beta chains from one sample in a study of blood T cell repertoires in COVID-19. Repertoires were generated with immunoSEQ multiplex PCR, while TCRdb's copy carries only in-frame clones and drops some. The repertoire holds a few hundred thousand clones, with roughly 89% as singletons. The sequencing input was peripheral blood. These receptors all stem from a woman aged 40 to 50 who had recovered from COVID-19. The CDR3 runs from the conserved cysteine through the conserved F or W. A D gene is named only where the DNA matches it firmly. Rows give clone size only sometimes, using once, few, many, or a class for an expanded clone.

>14|TRBD1|TRBJ1-2|TRBV30|-
CAWSVRGQGNGYTF
TGTGCCTGGAGTGTAAGGGGACAGGGTAACGGCTACACCTTC
>14|-|TRBJ2-3|TRBV6-5|-
CASRGTLSTDTQYF
TGTGCCAGCAGAGGGACTTTAAGCACAGATACGCAGTATTTT
>12|-|TRBJ1-2|TRBV19|-
CASTGLNYGYTF
TGTGCCAGCACAGGGTTAAACTATGGCTACACCTTC
>14|-|TRBJ1-2|TRBV5-1|once
CASRVQADFYGYTF
TGCGCCAGCAGAGTACAGGCGGATTTCTATGGCTACACCTTC
>13|-|TRBJ1-2|TRBV12-3/TRBV12-4|-
CASSEARGIGYTF
TGTGCCAGCAGTGAAGCACGAGGGATTGGCTACACCTTC
>14|TRBD1|TRBJ2-7|TRBV18|-
CASSPLGQFSEQYF
TGTGCCAGCTCACCACTGGGACAGTTTTCGGAGCAGTACTTC
>13|-|TRBJ2-1|TRBV5-5|-
CASSLGAENEQFF
TGTGCCAGCAGCTTGGGTGCAGAAAATGAGCAGTTCTTC
>16|-|TRBJ1-1|TRBV4-1|-
CASSQERTPLNTEAFF
TGCGCCAGCAGCCAAGAAAGGACACCTTTGAACACTGAAGCTTTCTTT
>11|-|TRBJ1-3|TRBV28|-
CASTLGDTIYF
TGTGCCAGCACCCTAGGGGACACCATATATTTT
>15|-|TRBJ1-5|TRBV28|-
CASSFPGAPHQPQHF
TGTGCCAGCAGTTTTCCAGGGGCACCCCATCAGCCCCAGCATTTT
>13|-|TRBJ2-7|TRBV3-1/TRBV3-2|few
CASSRGRGYEQYF
TGTGCCAGCAGCCGGGGCAGGGGATACGAGCAGTACTTC
>16|-|TRBJ1-1|TRBV10-3|-
CAIGRGGREGGTEAFF
TGTGCCATCGGGCGGGGGGGGCGGGAGGGTGGCACTGAAGCTTTCTTT
>13|-|TRBJ2-1|TRBV4-2|-
CASSQAGSNEQFF
TGTGCCAGCAGCCAAGCGGGGAGCAATGAGCAGTTCTTC
>15|TRBD1|TRBJ1-3|TRBV19|-
CASSNHRGRRNTIYF
TGTGCCAGTAGTAATCACAGGGGACGGAGAAACACCATATATTTT